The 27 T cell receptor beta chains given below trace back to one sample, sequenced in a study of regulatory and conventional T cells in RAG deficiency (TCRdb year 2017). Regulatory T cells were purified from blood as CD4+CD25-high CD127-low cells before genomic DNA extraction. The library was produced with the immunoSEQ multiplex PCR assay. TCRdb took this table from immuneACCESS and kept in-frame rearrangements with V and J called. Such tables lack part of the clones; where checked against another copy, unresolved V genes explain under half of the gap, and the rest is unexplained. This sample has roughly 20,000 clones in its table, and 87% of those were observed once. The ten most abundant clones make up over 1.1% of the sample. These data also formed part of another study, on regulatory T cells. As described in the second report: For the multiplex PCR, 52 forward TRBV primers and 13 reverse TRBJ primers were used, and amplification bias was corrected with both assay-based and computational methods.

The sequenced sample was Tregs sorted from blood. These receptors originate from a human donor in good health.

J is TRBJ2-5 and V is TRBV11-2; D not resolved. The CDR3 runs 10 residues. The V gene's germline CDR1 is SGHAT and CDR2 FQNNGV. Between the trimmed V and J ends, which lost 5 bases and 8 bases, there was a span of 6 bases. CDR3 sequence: CASSQPTQYF. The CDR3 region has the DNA TGTGCCAGCAGCCAGCCAACCCAGTACTTC.

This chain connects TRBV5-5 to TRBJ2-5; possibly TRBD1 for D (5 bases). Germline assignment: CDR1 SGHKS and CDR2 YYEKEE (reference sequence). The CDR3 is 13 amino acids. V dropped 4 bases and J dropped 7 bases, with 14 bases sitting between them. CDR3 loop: CASSAQEPGTQYF. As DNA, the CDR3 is TGTGCCAGCAGCGCACAGGAACCGGGGACCCAGTACTTC.

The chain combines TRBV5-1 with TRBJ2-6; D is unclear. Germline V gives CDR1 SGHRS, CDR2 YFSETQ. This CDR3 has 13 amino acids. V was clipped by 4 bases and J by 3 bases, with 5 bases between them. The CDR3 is CASSLDGANVLTF. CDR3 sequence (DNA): TGCGCCAGCAGCCTAGATGGGGCCAACGTCCTGACTTTC.

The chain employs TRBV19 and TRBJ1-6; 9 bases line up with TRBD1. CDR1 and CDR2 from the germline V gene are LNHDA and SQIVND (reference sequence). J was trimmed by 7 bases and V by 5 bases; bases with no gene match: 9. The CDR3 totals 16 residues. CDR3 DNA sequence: TGTGCCAGTAGTTCCTGGACAGGGGTGGCGAATTCACCCCTCCACTTT. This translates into CASSSWTGVANSPLHF.

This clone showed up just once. The CDR3 region is CASGETSEYQETQYF. As DNA, the CDR3 is TGTGCTAGTGGTGAGACTAGCGAATACCAAGAGACCCAGTACTTC. J is TRBJ2-5 and V is TRBV12-5; 8 positions match TRBD2. V was pared by 5 bases and J by 0 bases, with 5 bases of the junction left unmatched. The CDR3 consists of 15 residues. Germline lookup yields CDR1 LGHNT and CDR2 FRNRAP. Looking up the rest from reference TRBV12-5 and TRBJ2-5 gives the full variable domain: DARVTQTPRHKVTEMGQEVTMRCQPILGHNTVFWYRQTMMQGLELLAYFRNRAPLDDSGMPKDRFSAEMPDATLATLKIQPSEPRDSAVYFCASGETSEYQETQYFGPGTRLLVL.

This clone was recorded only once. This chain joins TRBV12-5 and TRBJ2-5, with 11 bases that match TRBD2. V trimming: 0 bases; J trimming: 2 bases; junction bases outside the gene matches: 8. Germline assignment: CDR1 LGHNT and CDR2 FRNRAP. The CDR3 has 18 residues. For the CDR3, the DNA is TGTGCTAGTGGTTTGGTACAACGACTAGCGGGGTTGCAAGAGACCCAGTACTTC. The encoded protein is CASGLVQRLAGLQETQYF.

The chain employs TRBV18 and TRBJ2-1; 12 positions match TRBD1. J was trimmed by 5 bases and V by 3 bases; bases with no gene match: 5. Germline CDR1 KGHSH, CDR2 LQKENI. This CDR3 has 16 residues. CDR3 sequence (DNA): TGTGCCAGCTCACCTCGGGGACAGGGGGCTCACAATGAGCAGTTCTTC. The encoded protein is CASSPRGQGAHNEQFF.

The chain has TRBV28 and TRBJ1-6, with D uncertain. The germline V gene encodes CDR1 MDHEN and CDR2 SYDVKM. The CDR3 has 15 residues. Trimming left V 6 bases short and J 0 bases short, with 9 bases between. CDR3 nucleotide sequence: TGTGCCAGCAGCTCACCCAGCTCCTATAATTCACCCCTCCACTTT. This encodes CASSSPSSYNSPLHF.

The DNA of the CDR3 is TGTGCCAGCAGTCGGAGGAGGGGGACAGGGTGGACTGAAGCTTTCTTT. This translates into CASSRRRGTGWTEAFF. V usage is TRBV27 and J usage is TRBJ1-1; TRBD1 agrees at 9 bases. The V gene end was trimmed by 5 bases and the J gene end by 5 bases; junction bases not matched to a gene: 12. The germline CDR1 and CDR2 sequences are MNHEY and SMNVEV (reference sequence). The CDR3 extends over 16 amino acids.

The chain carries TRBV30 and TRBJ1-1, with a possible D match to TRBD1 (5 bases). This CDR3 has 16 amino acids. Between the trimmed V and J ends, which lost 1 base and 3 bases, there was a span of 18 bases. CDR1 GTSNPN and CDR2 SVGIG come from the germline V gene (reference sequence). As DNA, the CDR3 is TGTGCCTGGAGTGCCCCCCGGGGCGGGTCCGACACTGAAGCTTTCTTT. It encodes CAWSAPRGGSDTEAFF.

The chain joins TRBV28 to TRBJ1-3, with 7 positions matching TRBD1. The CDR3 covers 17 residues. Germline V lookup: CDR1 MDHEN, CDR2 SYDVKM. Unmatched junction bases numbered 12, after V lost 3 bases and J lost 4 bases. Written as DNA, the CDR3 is TGTGCCAGCAGTTTTCGTTTTTCGAGGGGGCAAGGAAACACCATATATTTT. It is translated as CASSFRFSRGQGNTIYF.

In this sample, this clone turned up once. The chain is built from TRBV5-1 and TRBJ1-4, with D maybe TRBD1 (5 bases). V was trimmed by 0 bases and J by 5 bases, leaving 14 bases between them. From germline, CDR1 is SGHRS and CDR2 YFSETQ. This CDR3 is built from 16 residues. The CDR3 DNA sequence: TGCGCCAGCAGCTTGGCCGGGGGATTTGGAAATGAAAAACTGTTTTTT. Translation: CASSLAGGFGNEKLFF.

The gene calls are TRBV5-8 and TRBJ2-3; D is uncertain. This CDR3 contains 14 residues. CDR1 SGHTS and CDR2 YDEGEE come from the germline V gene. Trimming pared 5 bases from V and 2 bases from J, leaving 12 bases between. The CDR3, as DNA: TGTGCCAGCAGGTCGATGGGGAACACAGATACGCAGTATTTT. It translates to CASRSMGNTDTQYF.

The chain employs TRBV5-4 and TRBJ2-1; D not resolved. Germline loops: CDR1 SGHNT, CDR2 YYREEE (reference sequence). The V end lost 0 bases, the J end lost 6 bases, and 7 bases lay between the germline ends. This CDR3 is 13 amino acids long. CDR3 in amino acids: CASSLVQSNEQFF. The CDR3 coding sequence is TGTGCCAGCAGCTTGGTACAGAGCAATGAGCAGTTCTTC.

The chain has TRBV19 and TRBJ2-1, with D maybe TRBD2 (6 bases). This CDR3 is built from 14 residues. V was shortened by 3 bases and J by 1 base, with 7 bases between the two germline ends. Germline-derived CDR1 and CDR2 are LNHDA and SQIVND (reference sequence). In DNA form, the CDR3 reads TGTGCCAGTAGTATCGGGACTTCCTACAATGAGCAGTTCTTC. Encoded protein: CASSIGTSYNEQFF. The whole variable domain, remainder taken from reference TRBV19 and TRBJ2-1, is DGGITQSPKYLFRKEGQNVTLSCEQNLNHDAMYWYRQDPGQGLRLIYYSQIVNDFQKGDIAEGYSVSREKKESFPLTVTSAQKNPTAFYLCASSIGTSYNEQFFGPGTRLTVL.

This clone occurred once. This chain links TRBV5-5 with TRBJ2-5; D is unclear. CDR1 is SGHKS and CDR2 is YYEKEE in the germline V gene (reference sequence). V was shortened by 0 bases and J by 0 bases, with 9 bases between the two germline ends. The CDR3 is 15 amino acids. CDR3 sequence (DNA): TGTGCCAGCAGCTTGGGACTGGGGTACCAAGAGACCCAGTACTTC. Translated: CASSLGLGYQETQYF.

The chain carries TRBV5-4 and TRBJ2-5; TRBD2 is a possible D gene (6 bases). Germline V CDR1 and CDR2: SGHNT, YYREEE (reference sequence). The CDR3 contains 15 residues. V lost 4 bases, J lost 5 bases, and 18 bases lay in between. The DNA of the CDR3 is TGTGCCAGCAGCGCGCCTATCAACAGCGGGGAGACCCAGTACTTC. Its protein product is CASSAPINSGETQYF.

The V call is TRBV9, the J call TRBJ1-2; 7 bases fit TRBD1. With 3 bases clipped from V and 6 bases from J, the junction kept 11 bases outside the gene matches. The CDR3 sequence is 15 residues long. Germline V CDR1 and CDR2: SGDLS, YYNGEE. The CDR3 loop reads CASSARDSFTHGYTF. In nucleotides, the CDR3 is TGTGCCAGCAGCGCCCGGGACAGTTTCACCCATGGCTACACCTTC.

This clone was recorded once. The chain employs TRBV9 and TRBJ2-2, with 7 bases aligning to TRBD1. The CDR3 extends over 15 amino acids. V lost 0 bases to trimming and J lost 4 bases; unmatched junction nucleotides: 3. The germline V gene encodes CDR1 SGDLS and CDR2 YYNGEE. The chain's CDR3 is CASSVVPGGTGELFF. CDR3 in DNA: TGTGCCAGCAGCGTAGTCCCAGGGGGCACCGGGGAGCTGTTTTTT.

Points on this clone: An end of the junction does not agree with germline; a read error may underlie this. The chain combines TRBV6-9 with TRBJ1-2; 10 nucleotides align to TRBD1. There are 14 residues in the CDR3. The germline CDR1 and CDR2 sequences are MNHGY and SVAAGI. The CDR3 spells CASSYSMTGGSADF. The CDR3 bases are TGTGCCAGCAGTTACTCGATGACAGGGGGCTCAGCCGACTTC.

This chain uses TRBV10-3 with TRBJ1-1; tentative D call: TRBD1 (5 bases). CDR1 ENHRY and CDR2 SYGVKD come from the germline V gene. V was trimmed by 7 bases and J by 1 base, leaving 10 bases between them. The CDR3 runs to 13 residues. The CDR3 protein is CAINQGPNTEAFF. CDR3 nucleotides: TGTGCCATCAATCAGGGCCCGAACACTGAAGCTTTCTTT.

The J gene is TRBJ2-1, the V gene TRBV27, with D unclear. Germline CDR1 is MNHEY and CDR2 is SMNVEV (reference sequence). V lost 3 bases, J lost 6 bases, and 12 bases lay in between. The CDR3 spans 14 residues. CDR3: CASSFLGYFNEQFF. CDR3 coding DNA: TGTGCCAGCAGTTTCCTAGGGTATTTCAATGAGCAGTTCTTC.

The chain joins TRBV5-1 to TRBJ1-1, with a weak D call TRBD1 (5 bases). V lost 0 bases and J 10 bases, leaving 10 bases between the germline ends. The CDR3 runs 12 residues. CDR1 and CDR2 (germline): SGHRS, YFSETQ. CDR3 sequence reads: CASSLEGIGAFF. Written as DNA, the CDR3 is TGCGCCAGCAGCTTGGAGGGGATAGGAGCTTTCTTT.

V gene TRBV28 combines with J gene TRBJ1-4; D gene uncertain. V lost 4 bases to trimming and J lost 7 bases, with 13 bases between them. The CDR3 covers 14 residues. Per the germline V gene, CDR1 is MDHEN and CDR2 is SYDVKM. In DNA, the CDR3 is TGTGCCAGCAGTTCCCCGACCCTAGGTGAAAAACTGTTTTTT. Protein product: CASSSPTLGEKLFF.

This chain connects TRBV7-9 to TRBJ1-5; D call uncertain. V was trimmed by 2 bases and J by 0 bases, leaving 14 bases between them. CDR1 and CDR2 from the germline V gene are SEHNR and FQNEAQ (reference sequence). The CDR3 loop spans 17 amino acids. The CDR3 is CASSLSSGSYSNQPQHF. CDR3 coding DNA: TGTGCCAGCAGCTTAAGCTCCGGCAGCTATAGCAATCAGCCCCAGCATTTT. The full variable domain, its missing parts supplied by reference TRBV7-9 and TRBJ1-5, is DTGVSQNPRHKITKRGQNVTFRCDPISEHNRLYWYRQTLGQGPEFLTYFQNEAQLEKSRLLSDRFSAERPKGSFSTLEIQRTEQGDSAMYLCASSLSSGSYSNQPQHFGDGTRLSIL.

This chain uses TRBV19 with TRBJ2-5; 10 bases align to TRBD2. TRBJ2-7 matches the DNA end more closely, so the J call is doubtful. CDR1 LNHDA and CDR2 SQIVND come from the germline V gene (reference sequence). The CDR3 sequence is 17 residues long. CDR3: CASSIDLRLAGAYEQYF. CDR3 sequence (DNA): TGTGCCAGTAGTATAGATCTTCGGCTAGCGGGGGCCTACGAGCAGTACTTC.

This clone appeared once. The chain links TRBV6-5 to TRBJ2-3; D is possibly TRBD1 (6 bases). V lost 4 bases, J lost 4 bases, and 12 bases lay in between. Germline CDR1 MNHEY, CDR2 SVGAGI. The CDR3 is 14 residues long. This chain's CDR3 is CASSSPQGADTQYF. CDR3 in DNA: TGTGCCAGCAGTTCCCCACAGGGTGCAGATACGCAGTATTTT.